Here is one TCR beta chain with its context. Its target is not known. The sample comes from a study of T cell responses to AZD1222 COVID-19 vaccine. General study findings and limits: A mostly white British donor set with more females was recruited, and clonal diversity was possibly underestimated.

The trim removed 4 bases at V and 4 bases at J, leaving 8 bases unmatched. Germline V gives CDR1 SGHDN, CDR2 FVKESK. The CDR3 loop spans 15 amino acids. Profiling relied on immunoSEQ multiplex PCR, and the TCRdb table lists in-frame clones only, not all of them. This sample has around 150,000 clones, with roughly nine tenths found just once. The J gene is TRBJ1-2, the V gene TRBV14; 8 nucleotides align to TRBD1. The sample consisted of peripheral blood, taken on day 0 of MenACWY control vaccination. The source is an adult in good health. CDR3 nucleotide sequence: TGTGCCAGCAGCCCCACGGGACAGGTTCCCTATGGCTACACCTTC. It is translated as CASSPTGQVPYGYTF. Full variable domain (rest looked up from reference TRBV14 and TRBJ1-2): EAGVTQFPSHSVIEKGQTVTLRCDPISGHDNLYWYRRVMGKEIKFLLHFVKESKQDESGMPNNRFLAERTGGTYSTLKVQPAELEDSGVYFCASSPTGQVPYGYTFGSGTRLTVV.